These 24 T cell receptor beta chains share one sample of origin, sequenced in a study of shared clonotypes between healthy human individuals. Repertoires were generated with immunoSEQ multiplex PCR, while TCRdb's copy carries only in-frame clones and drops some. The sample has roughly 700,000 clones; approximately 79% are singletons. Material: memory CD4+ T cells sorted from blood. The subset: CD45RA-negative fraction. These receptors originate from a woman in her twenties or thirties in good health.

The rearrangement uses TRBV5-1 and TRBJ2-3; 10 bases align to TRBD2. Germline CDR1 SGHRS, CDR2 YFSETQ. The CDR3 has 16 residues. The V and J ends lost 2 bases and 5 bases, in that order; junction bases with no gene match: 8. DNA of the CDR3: TGCGCCAGCAGCTTTTTAGCGGGAGGAGGCGTAGATACGCAGTATTTT. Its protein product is CASSFLAGGGVDTQYF.

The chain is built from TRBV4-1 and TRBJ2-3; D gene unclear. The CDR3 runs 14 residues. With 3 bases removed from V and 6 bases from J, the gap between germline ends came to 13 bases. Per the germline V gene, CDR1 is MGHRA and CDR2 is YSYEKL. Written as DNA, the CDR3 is TGCGCCAGCAGCCAGGCCACAAGGGCTGATACGCAGTATTTT. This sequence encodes CASSQATRADTQYF.

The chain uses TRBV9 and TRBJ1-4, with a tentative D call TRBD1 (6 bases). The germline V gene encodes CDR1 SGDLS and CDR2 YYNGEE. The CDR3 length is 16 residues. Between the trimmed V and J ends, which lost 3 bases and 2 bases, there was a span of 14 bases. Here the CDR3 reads CASSGTQGRTNEKLFF. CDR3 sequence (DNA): TGTGCCAGCAGCGGAACACAGGGACGCACTAATGAAAAACTGTTTTTT.

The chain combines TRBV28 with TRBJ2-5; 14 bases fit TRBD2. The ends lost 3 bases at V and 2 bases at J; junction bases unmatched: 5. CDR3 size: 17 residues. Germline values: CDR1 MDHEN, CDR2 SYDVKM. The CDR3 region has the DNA TGTGCCAGCAGTTTCGGGACTAGCGGGGGCCTTCAAGAGACCCAGTACTTC. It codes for CASSFGTSGGLQETQYF. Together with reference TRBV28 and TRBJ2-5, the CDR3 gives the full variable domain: DVKVTQSSRYLVKRTGEKVFLECVQDMDHENMFWYRQDPGLGLRLIYFSYDVKMKEKGDIPEGYSVSREKKERFSLILESASTNQTSMYLCASSFGTSGGLQETQYFGPGTRLLVL.

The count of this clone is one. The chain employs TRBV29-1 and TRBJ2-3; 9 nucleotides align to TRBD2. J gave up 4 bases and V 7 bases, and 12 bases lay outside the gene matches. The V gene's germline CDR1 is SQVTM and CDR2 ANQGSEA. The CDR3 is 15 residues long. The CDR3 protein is CSASGLAPFSDTQYF. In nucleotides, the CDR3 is TGCAGCGCCAGTGGACTAGCGCCTTTTTCAGATACGCAGTATTTT.

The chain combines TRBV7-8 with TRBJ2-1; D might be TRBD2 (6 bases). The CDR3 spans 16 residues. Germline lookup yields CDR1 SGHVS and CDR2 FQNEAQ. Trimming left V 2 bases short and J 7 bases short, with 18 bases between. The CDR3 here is CASSLKREAVSNEQFF. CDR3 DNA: TGTGCCAGCAGCTTAAAGAGGGAGGCCGTCTCTAATGAGCAGTTCTTC.

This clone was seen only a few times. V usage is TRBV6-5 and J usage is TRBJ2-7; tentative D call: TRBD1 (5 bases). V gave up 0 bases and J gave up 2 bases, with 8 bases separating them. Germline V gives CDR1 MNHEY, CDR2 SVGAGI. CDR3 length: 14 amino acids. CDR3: CASSYSSGTYEQYF. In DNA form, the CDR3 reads TGTGCCAGCAGTTACTCTTCAGGGACCTACGAGCAGTACTTC.

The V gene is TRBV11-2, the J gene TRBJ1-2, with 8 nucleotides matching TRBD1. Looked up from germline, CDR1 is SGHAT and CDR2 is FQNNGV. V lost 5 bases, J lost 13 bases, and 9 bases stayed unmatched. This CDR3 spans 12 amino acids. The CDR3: CASSPRQGSSTF. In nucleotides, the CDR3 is TGTGCCAGCAGCCCGCGACAGGGGTCCTCCACCTTC.

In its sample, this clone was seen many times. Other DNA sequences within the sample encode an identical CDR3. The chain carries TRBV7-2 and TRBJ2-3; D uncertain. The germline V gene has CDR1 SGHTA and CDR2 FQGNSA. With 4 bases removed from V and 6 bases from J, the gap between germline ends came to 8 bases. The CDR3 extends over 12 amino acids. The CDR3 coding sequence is TGTGCCAGCAGCTCCTATACTGATACGCAGTATTTT. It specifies CASSSYTDTQYF.

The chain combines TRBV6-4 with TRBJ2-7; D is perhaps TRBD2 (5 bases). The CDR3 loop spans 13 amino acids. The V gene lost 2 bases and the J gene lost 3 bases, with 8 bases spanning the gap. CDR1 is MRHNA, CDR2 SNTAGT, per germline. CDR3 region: CASSDVTSYEQYF. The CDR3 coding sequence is TGTGCCAGCAGTGACGTCACTAGCTACGAGCAGTACTTC.

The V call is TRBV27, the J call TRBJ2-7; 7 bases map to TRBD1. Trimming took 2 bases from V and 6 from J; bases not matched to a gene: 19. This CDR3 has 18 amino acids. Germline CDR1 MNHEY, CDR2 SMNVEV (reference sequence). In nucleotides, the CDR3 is TGTGCCAGCAGTTTAAAACAGTTTACGAGAGGGACAGTTTCCGAGCAGTACTTC. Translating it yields CASSLKQFTRGTVSEQYF.

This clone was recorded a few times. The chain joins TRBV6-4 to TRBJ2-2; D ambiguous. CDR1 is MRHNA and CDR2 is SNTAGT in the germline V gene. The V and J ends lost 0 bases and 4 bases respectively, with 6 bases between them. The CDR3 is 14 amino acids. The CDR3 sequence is CASSDSLGTGELFF. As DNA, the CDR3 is TGTGCCAGCAGTGACTCGTTGGGCACCGGGGAGCTGTTTTTT.

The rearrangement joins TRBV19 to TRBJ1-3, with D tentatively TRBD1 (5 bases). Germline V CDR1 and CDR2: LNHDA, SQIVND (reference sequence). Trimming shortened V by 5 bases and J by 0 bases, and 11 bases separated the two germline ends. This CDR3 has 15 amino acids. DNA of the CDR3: TGTGCCAGTAGTCAACAGGTCCACTCTGGAAACACCATATATTTT. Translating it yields CASSQQVHSGNTIYF.

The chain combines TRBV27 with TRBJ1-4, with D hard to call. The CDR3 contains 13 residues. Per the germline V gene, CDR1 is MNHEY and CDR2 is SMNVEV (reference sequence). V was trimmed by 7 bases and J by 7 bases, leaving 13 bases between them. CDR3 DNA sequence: TGTGCCAGCACAGCCCCCCCGAGTGAAAAACTGTTTTTT. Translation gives CASTAPPSEKLFF.

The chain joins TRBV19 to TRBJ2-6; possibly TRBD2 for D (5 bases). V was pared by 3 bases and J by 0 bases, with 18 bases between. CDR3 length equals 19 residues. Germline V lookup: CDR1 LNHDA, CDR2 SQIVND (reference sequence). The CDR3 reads CASSIRRSGYSSGANVLTF. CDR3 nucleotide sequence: TGTGCCAGTAGTATTAGACGGTCGGGGTACTCCTCTGGGGCCAACGTCCTGACTTTC. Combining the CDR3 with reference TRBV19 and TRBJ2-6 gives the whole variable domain DGGITQSPKYLFRKEGQNVTLSCEQNLNHDAMYWYRQDPGQGLRLIYYSQIVNDFQKGDIAEGYSVSREKKESFPLTVTSAQKNPTAFYLCASSIRRSGYSSGANVLTFGAGSRLTVL.

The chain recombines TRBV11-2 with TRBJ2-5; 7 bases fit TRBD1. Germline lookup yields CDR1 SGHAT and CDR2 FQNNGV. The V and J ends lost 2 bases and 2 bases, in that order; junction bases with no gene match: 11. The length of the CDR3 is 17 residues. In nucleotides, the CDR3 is TGTGCCAGCAGCTTACTGACGCTGACGACAGGGCAAGAGACCCAGTACTTC. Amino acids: CASSLLTLTTGQETQYF.

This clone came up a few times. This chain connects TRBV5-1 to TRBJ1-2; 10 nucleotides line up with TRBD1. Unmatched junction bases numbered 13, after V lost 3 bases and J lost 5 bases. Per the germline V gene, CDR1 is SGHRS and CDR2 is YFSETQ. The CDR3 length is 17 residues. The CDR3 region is CASSSTIWTGGGYGYTF. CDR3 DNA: TGCGCCAGCAGCTCCACCATATGGACAGGGGGAGGGTATGGCTACACCTTC.

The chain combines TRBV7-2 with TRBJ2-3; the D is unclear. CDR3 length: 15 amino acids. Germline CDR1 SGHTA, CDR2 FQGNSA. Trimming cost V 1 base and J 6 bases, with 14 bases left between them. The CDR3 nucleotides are TGTGCCAGCAGCTTAGATCTACTGGCGGTGGATACGCAGTATTTT. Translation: CASSLDLLAVDTQYF.

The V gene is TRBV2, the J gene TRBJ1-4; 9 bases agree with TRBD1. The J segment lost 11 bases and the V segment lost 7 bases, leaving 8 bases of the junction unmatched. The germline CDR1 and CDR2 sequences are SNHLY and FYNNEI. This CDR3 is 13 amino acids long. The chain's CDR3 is CASTPGQGLKLFF. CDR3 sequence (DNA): TGTGCCAGCACCCCGGGACAGGGATTGAAACTGTTTTTT.

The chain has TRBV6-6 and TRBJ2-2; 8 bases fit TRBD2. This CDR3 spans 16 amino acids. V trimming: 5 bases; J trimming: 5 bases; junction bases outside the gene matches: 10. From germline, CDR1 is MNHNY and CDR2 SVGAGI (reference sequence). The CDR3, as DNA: TGTGCCAGCAGTACCGGGACTAGGGGACGTACCGGGGAGCTGTTTTTT. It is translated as CASSTGTRGRTGELFF.

CDR3 sequence (DNA): TGTGCCAGCACGGACATCCTACTCCACAATGAGCAGTTCTTC. Its translation is CASTDILLHNEQFF. This sequence joins TRBV2 and TRBJ2-1, with D possibly TRBD1 on 5 matching bases. The V and J ends lost 7 bases and 5 bases respectively, with 15 bases between them. CDR3 length equals 14 residues. Germline assignment: CDR1 SNHLY and CDR2 FYNNEI.

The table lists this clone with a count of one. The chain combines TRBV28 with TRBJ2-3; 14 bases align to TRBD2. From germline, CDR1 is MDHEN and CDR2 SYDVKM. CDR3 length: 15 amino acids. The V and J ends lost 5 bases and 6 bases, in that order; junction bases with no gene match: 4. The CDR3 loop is CASSNGLAGGDTQYF. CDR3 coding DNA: TGTGCCAGCAGTAACGGACTAGCGGGAGGCGATACGCAGTATTTT.

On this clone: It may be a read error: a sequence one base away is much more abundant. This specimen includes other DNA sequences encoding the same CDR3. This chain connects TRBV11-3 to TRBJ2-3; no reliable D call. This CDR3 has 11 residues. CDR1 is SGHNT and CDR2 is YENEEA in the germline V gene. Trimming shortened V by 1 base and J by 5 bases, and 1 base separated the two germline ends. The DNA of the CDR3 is TGTGCCAGCAGCTTAGGAGATACGCAGTATTTT. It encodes CASSLGDTQYF.

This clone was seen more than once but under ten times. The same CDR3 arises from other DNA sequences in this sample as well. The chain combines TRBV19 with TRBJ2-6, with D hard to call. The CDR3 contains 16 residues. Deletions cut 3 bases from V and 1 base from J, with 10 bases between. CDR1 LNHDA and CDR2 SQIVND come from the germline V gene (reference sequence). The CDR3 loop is CASSIWRGSGANVLTF. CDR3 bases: TGTGCCAGTAGTATTTGGAGAGGATCTGGGGCCAACGTCCTGACTTTC.